This T cell receptor beta chain was sequenced during a study of type 1 regulatory T cells. Study context: T-allo10 is a Tr1-enriched, alloantigen-specific CD4 T cell product made in vitro. Study-level findings and limits: Type 1 regulatory T cells had a more restricted TCR repertoire than non-type 1 regulatory T cells.

By sample fraction, this clonotype is medium-sized. Its antigen is unidentified. One entry per CDR3 protein results from TCRdb running MiXCR on the reads. The table lists fewer than 5,500 distinct CDR3 sequences, approximately 24% of them singletons. This TCR derives from a human donor in good health. Material for sequencing was cultured type 1 regulatory T (Tr1) cells, either the whole culture or a sorted fraction (not recorded which).

The CDR3 loop is CASSFWGAQNEQFF. The DNA of the CDR3 is TGTGCCAGCAGCTTCTGGGGGGCGCAAAATGAGCAGTTCTTC. The chain recombines TRBV7-9 with TRBJ2-1, with D perhaps given as TRBD1 or TRBD2 (6 bases each). V dropped 3 bases and J dropped 7 bases, with 13 bases sitting between them. CDR1 is SEHNR and CDR2 is FQNEAQ in the germline V gene (reference sequence). CDR3 size: 14 residues.